The present TCR beta chain was sequenced within a study of T cell clonality in common variable immunodeficiency. This clone has only a few counts. Its cognate antigen is unknown. The read comes to an end 3 residues before the CDR3 does, leaving the germline J gene to fill in the end. The germline V gene encodes CDR1 MNHNS and CDR2 SASEGT. The CDR3 has 13 residues. V shed 1 base and J shed 6 bases, with 7 bases lying between them. Findings of the study overall: Fewer deletions and N-nucleotide insertions were reportedly seen in common variable immunodeficiency TCR beta sequences. CVID subjects showed higher TCRbeta clonality than healthy controls.

Sequencing input was equivalent genomic DNA from CVID and controls. The table came from immunoSEQ multiplex PCR; TCRdb's copy has only in-frame clones and leaves some out. In total the sample includes about 5,000 clones, none of them seen once. The receptor was derived from a human donor with common variable immunodeficiency. Sequencing was carried out using peripheral blood mononuclear cells. The chain employs TRBV6-1 and TRBJ1-5, with D uncertain. The CDR3 bases that were read are TGTGCCAGCAGTGAAGGGCCGGGTCAGCCC. This sequence encodes CASSEGPGQP. The full CDR3 sequence reads CASSEGPGQPQHF.